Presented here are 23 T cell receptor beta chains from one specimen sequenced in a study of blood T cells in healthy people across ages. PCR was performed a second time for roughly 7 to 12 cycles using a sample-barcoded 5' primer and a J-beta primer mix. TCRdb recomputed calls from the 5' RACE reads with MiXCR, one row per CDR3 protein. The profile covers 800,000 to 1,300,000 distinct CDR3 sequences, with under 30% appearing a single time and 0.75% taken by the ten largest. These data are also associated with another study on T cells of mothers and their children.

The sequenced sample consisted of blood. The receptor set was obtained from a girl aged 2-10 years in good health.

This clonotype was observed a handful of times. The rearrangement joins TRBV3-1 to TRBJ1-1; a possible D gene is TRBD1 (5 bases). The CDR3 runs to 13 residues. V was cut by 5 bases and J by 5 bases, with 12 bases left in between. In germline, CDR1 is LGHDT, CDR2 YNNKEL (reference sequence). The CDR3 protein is CASSNRGGTEAFF. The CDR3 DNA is TGTGCCAGCAGCAACCGGGGGGGGACTGAAGCTTTCTTT.

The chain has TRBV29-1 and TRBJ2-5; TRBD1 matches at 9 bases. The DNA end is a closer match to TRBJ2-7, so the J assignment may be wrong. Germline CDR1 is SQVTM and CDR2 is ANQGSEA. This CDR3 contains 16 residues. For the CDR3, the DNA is TGCAGCGTTGAAGGCGCTCGGACAGGGGACTCCTACGAGCAGTACTTC. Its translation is CSVEGARTGDSYEQYF.

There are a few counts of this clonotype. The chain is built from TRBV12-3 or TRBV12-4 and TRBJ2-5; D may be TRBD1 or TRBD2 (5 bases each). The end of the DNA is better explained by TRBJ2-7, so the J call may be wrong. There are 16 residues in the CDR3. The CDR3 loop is CASRSLVGTNEGEQYF. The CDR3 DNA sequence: TGTGCCAGCAGAAGCCTTGTAGGGACCAACGAGGGCGAGCAGTACTTC.

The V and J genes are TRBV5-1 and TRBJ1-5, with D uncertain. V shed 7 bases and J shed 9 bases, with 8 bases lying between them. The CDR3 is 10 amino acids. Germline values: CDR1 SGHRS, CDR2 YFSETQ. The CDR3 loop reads CASSGAPQHF. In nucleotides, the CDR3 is TGCGCCAGCTCCGGCGCGCCCCAGCATTTT. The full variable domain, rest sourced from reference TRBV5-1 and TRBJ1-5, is KAGVTQTPRYLIKTRGQQVTLSCSPISGHRSVSWYQQTPGQGLQFLFEYFSETQRNKGNFPGRFSGRQFSNSRSEMNVSTLELGDSALYLCASSGAPQHFGDGTRLSIL.

The CDR3 loop is CASSTLEGGPTDTQYF. The CDR3 nucleotides are TGTGCCAGCAGTACCCTTGAGGGAGGGCCAACAGATACGCAGTATTTT. The V call is TRBV6-5, the J call TRBJ2-3, with 7 positions matching TRBD2. V dropped 5 bases and J dropped 3; count of bases not matched to a gene: 11. The CDR3 covers 16 residues. Per germline, CDR1 MNHEY and CDR2 SVGAGI.

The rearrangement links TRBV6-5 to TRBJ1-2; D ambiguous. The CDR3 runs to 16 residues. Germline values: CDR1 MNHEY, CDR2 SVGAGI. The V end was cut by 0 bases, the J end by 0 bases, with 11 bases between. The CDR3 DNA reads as TGTGCCAGCAGTTACTCGACGGGGAAAGCTAACTATGGCTACACCTTC. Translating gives CASSYSTGKANYGYTF.

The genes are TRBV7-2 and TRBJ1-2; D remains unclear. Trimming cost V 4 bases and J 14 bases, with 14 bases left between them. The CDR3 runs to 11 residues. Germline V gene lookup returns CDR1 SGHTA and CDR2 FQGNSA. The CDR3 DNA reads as TGTGCCAGCAGCTCCTCGGGCCGGGTGACCTTC. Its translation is CASSSSGRVTF. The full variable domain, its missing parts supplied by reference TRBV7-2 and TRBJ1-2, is GAGVSQSPSNKVTEKGKDVELRCDPISGHTALYWYRQSLGQGLEFLIYFQGNSAPDKSGLPSDRFSAERTGGSVSTLTIQRTQQEDSAVYLCASSSSGRVTFGSGTRLTVV.

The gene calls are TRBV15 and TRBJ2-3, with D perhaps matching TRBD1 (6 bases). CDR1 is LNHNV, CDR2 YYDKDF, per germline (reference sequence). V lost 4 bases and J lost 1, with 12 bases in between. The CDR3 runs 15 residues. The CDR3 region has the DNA TGTGCCACCAGCAACCGCGCAGGGGGCACAGATACGCAGTATTTT. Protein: CATSNRAGGTDTQYF. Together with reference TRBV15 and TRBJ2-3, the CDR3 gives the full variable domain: DAMVIQNPRYQVTQFGKPVTLSCSQTLNHNVMYWYQQKSSQAPKLLFHYYDKDFNNEADTPDNFQSRRPNTSFCFLDIRSPGLGDTAMYLCATSNRAGGTDTQYFGPGTRLTVL.

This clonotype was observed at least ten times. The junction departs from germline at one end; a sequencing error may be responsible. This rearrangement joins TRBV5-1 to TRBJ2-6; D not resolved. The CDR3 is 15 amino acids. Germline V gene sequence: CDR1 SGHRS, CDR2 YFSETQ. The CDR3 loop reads CASSLVGSGANVLTF. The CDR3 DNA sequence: TGTGCCAGCAGCTTAGTAGGCTCTGGGGCCAACGTCCTGACTTTC.

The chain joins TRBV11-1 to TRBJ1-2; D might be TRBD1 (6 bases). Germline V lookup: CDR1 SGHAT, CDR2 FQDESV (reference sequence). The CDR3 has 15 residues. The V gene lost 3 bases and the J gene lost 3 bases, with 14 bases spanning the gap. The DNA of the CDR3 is TGTGCCAGCAGCTTTTCACAGGGAGATGACTATGGCTACACCTTC. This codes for CASSFSQGDDYGYTF.

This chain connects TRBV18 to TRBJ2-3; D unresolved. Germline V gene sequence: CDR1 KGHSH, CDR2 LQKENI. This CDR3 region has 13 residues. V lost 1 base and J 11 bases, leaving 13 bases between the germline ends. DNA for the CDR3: TGTGCCAGCTCACCACACCAAGGGTCGGGGCAGTATTTT. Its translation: CASSPHQGSGQYF.

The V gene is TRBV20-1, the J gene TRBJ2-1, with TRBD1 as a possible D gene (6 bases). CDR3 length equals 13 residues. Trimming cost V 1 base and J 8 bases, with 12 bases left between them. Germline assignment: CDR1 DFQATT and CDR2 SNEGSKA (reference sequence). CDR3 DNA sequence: TGCAGTGCTAGAGGGGACATTGGCGATGAGCAGTTCTTC. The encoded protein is CSARGDIGDEQFF.

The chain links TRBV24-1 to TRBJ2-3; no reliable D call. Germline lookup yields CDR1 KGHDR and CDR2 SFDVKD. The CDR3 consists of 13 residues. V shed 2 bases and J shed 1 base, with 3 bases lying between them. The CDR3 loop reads CATSDYGTDTQYF. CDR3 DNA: TGTGCCACCAGTGATTACGGCACAGATACGCAGTATTTT.

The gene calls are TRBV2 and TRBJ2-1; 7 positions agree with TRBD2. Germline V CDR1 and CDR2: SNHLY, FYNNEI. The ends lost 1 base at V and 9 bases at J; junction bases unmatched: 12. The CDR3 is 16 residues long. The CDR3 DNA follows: TGTGCCAGCAGTGAAGAGGTTAGCGGGCCAGGAGGTGAGCAGTTCTTC. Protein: CASSEEVSGPGGEQFF.

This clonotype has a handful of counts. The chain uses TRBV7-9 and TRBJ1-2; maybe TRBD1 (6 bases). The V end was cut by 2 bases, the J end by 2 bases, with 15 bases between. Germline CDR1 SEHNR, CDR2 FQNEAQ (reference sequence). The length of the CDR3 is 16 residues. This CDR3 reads CASSLTGQTGNYGYTF. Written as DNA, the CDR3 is TGTGCCAGCAGCTTAACTGGACAAACAGGGAACTATGGCTACACCTTC.

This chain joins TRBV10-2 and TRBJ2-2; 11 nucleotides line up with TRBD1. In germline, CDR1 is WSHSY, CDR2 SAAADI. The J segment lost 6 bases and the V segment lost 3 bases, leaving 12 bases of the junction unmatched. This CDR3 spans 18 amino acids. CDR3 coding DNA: TGCGCCAGCAGTGACCAAATTGGGACAGGGGGTGGACCCGGGGAGCTGTTTTTT. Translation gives CASSDQIGTGGGPGELFF.

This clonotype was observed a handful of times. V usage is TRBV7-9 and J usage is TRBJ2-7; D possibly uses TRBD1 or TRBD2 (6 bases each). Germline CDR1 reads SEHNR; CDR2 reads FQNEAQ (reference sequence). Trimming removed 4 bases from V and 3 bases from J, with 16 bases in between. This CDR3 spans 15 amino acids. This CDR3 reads CASSSGASVYYEQYF. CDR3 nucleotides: TGTGCCAGCAGCTCAGGGGCTAGCGTGTACTACGAGCAGTACTTC.

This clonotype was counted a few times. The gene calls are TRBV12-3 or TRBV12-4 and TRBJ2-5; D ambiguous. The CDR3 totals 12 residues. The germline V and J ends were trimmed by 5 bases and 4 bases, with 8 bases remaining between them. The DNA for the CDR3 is TGTGCCAGCAGTATGATTGGAGAGACCCAGTACTTC. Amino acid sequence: CASSMIGETQYF.

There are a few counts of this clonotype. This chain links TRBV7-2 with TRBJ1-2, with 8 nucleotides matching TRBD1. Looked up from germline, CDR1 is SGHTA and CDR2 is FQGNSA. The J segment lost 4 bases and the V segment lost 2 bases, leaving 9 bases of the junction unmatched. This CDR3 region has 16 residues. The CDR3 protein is CASSLLAGGASYGYTF. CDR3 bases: TGTGCCAGCAGCTTATTAGCAGGGGGCGCGTCCTATGGCTACACCTTC.

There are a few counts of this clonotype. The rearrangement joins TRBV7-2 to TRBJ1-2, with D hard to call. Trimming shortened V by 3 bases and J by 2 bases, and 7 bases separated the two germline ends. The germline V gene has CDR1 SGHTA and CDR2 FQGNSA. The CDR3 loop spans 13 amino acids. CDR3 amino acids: CASSLPENYGYTF. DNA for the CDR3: TGTGCCAGCAGCTTGCCAGAGAACTATGGCTACACCTTC.

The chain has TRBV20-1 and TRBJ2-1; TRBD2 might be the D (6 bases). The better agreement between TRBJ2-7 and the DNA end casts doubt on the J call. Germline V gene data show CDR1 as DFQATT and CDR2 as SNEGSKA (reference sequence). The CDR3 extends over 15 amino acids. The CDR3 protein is CSAEDGRKKGLEQYF. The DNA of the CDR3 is TGCAGTGCAGAAGACGGCCGAAAAAAGGGACTCGAGCAGTACTTC.

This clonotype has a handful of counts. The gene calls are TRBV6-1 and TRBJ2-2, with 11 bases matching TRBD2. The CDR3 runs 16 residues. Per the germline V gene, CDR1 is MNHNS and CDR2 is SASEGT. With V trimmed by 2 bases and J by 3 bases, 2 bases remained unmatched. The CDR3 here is CASSETGLADTGELFF. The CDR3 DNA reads TGTGCCAGCAGTGAAACGGGACTAGCGGACACCGGGGAGCTGTTTTTT.

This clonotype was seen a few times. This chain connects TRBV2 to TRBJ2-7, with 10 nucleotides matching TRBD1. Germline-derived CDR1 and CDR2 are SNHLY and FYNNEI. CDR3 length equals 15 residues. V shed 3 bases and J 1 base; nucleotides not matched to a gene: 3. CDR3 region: CASSDRTGGSYEQYF. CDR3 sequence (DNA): TGTGCCAGCAGTGACCGGACAGGGGGATCCTACGAGCAGTACTTC. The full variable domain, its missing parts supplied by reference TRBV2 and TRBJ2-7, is EPEVTQTPSHQVTQMGQEVILRCVPISNHLYFYWYRQILGQKVEFLVSFYNNEISEKSEIFDDQFSVERPDGSNFTLKIRSTKLEDSAMYFCASSDRTGGSYEQYFGPGTRLTVT.